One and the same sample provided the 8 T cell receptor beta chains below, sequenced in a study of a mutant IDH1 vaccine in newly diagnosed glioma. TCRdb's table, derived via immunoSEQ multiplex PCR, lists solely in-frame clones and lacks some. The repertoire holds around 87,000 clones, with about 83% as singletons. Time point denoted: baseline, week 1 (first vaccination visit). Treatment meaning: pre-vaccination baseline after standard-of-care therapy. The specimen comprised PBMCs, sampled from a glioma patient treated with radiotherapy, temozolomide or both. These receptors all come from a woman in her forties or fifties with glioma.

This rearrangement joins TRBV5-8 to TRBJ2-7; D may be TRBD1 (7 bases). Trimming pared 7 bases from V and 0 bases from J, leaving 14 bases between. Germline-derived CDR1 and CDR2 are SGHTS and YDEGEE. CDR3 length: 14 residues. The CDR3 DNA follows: TGTGCCAGCCCAGGGGGGAGCCACTCCTACGAGCAGTACTTC. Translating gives CASPGGSHSYEQYF.

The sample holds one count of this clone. CDR3 residues: CASSIDSAPGELFF. The CDR3 bases are TGTGCCAGTAGTATTGATTCAGCCCCTGGGGAGCTGTTTTTT. The chain joins TRBV19 to TRBJ2-2; D is unclear. CDR3 length: 14 residues. CDR1 is LNHDA, CDR2 SQIVND, per germline (reference sequence). Trimming shortened V by 3 bases and J by 8 bases, and 13 bases separated the two germline ends.

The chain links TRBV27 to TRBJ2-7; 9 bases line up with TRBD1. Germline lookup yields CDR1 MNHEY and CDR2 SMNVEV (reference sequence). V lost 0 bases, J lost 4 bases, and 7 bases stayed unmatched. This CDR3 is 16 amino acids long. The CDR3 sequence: CASSLSVGQGQYEQYF. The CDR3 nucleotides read TGTGCCAGCAGTTTATCGGTAGGACAGGGGCAGTACGAGCAGTACTTC.

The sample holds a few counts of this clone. CDR3 bases: TGTGCCAGCAGTTTCGGACTCTTGAGCTCCTACAATGAGCAGTTCTTC. It specifies CASSFGLLSSYNEQFF. The gene calls are TRBV27 and TRBJ2-1; weak D call: TRBD2 (5 bases). V shed 3 bases and J shed 0 bases, with 12 bases lying between them. The V gene's germline CDR1 is MNHEY and CDR2 SMNVEV (reference sequence). The CDR3 totals 16 residues.

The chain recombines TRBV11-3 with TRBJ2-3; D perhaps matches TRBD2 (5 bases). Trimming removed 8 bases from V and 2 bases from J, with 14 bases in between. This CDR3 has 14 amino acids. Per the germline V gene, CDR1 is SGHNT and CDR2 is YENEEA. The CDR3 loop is CASRSGLPTDTQYF. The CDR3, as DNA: TGTGCCAGCCGAAGCGGACTTCCCACAGATACGCAGTATTTT.

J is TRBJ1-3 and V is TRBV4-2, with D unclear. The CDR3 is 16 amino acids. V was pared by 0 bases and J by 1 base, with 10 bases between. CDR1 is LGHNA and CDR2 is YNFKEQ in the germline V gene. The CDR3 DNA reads TGTGCCAGCAGCCAAGATCAGTTAGGGTCTGGAAACACCATATATTTT. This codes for CASSQDQLGSGNTIYF.

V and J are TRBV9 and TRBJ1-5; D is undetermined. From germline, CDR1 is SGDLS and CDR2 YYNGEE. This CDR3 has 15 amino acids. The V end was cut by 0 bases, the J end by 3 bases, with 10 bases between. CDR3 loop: CASSVEGYPNQPQHF. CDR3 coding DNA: TGTGCCAGCAGCGTAGAGGGTTACCCCAATCAGCCCCAGCATTTT.

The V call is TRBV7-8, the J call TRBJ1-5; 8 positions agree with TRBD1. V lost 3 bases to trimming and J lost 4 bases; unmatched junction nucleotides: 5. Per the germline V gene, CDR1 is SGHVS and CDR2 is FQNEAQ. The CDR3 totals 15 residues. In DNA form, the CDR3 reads TGTGCCAGCAGCTTGCGGACAGGGCCTAATCAGCCCCAGCATTTT. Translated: CASSLRTGPNQPQHF.